A selection of T cell receptor beta chains follows, all from one sample in a study of cytomegalovirus exposure and HLA in healthy donors. Sequenced by immunoSEQ multiplex PCR; TCRdb stores in-frame clones only, minus some. The sample consists of roughly 250,000 clones, 70% to 90% of them appearing once. Sequenced: PBMCs. These receptors were taken from a woman aged 35 to 49 in good health and CMV-seropositive. CDR3s include the opening cysteine and the closing phenylalanine or tryptophan. A D gene is named only where the DNA matches it firmly. Size values are once, few and many counts, or a class for expanded clones, and some rows have none.

NA	TRBV2	TRBJ1-5	NA	TGTGCCAGCAGTGAAAATGGGGGGTCCGGGTCCCAGCATTTT	CASSENGGSGSQHF
NA	TRBV27	TRBJ1-1	NA	TGTGCCAGCAGTCCCCAAGTACAGGGAAGATGGGGCACTGAAGCTTTCTTT	CASSPQVQGRWGTEAFF
NA	TRBV29-1	TRBJ1-1	NA	TGCAGTATCCGACCGGTAAGACAAAGTAACACTGAAGCTTTCTTT	CSIRPVRQSNTEAFF
TRBD1	TRBV9	TRBJ1-6	NA	TGTGCCAGCAGTCTAACAGGGGGAGATAATTCACCCCTCCACTTT	CASSLTGGDNSPLHF
NA	TRBV19	TRBJ1-3	few	TGTGCCAGTAGTATCACCGTCAGTCTCTCTGGAAACACCATATATTTT	CASSITVSLSGNTIYF
NA	TRBV30	TRBJ1-2	NA	TGTGCCTGGTCTTCTAACTATGGCTACACCTTC	CAWSSNYGYTF
TRBD1	TRBV28	TRBJ1-2	NA	TGTGCCAGCGGAGGACAGGGGGACTATGGCTACACCTTC	CASGGQGDYGYTF
NA	TRBV10-3	TRBJ2-3	NA	TGTGCCAGCAAGGGCGGGACGGGAAGCACAGATACGCAGTATTTT	CASKGGTGSTDTQYF
TRBD2	TRBV7-3	TRBJ2-2	NA	TGTGCCAGCAGCTCCACCCTAGCGGTGAACACCGGGGAGCTGTTTTTT	CASSSTLAVNTGELFF
TRBD1	TRBV14	TRBJ2-5	few	TGTGCCAGCAGCCGAGCGGACAGGGGGGCCCAGTACTTC	CASSRADRGAQYF
TRBD2	TRBV25-1	TRBJ2-1	NA	TGTGCCAGCAGTGTAGGGACTAGCGGGAGGTTAAATGAGCAGTTCTTC	CASSVGTSGRLNEQFF
TRBD1	TRBV27	TRBJ1-2	NA	TGTGCCAGCAGTTTGGGGCAGGGGGCAAGCTATGGCTACACCTTC	CASSLGQGASYGYTF
TRBD1	TRBV6-1	TRBJ1-5	NA	TGTGCCAGCAGTGCGGGACAGCGGGTGGGTCAGCCCCAGCATTTT	CASSAGQRVGQPQHF
NA	TRBV7-3	TRBJ2-5	NA	TGTGCCAGCAGCTTAAGTCCCCGAGAGACCCAGTACTTC	CASSLSPRETQYF
NA	TRBV11-2	TRBJ1-1	NA	TGTGCCAGCAGCCAGATTTACATGAACACTGAAGCTTTCTTT	CASSQIYMNTEAFF
TRBD1	TRBV19	TRBJ2-5	NA	TGTGCCAGTAGTACGGACAGGGCAAAGACCCAGTACTTC	CASSTDRAKTQYF
TRBD1	TRBV15	TRBJ2-1	few	TGTGCCACCAGCAAGGCGGGACAGGGAACTTACAATGAGCAGTTCTTC	CATSKAGQGTYNEQFF
NA	TRBV13	TRBJ2-7	few	TGTGCCAGCAGCTTAGGCTCGGGGATGAACGAGCAGTACTTC	CASSLGSGMNEQYF
TRBD1	TRBV19	TRBJ2-7	NA	TGTGCCAGTAGTATGGGACAGGGGGCGTACGAGCAGTACTTC	CASSMGQGAYEQYF
NA	TRBV28	TRBJ2-7	NA	TGTGCCAGCAGTCAGGCTTACGAGCAGTACTTC	CASSQAYEQYF
TRBD1	TRBV4-3	TRBJ1-2	NA	TGCGCCAGCAGCCAGGGGACAGCGAACTATGGCTACACCTTC	CASSQGTANYGYTF
NA	TRBV11-3	TRBJ1-3	NA	TGTGCCAGCAGCTTGGGAGTCTCTGGAAACACCATATATTTT	CASSLGVSGNTIYF
TRBD2	TRBV7-6	TRBJ2-1	once	TGTGCCAGCAGCTTACGCGGGAGCGCCACAAATGAGCAGTTCTTC	CASSLRGSATNEQFF
NA	TRBV5-6	TRBJ1-3	once	TGTGCCAGCAGCTTGGCCGCGGGTAACACCATATATTTT	CASSLAAGNTIYF
TRBD1	TRBV5-1	TRBJ1-4	NA	TGCGCCAGCAGCTTTGCGACAGGGGGCTTTAGGGAAAAACTGTTTTTT	CASSFATGGFREKLFF
TRBD2	TRBV11-2	TRBJ2-7	NA	TGTGCCAGCAGCTCTTTAGCGGGAGCGGGGAGCGAGCAGTACTTC	CASSSLAGAGSEQYF
TRBD2	TRBV18	TRBJ2-7	NA	TGTGCCAGCTCTACAGCGGGAGCTACCTACGAGCAGTACTTC	CASSTAGATYEQYF
TRBD2	TRBV7-2	TRBJ2-1	NA	TGTGCCAGCAGAGCAACCGGGACTACCAACAATGAGCAGTTCTTC	CASRATGTTNNEQFF
NA	TRBV1	TRBJ2-1	NA	TGCACCAGCAGCCCAGGTGTGACGGGAGGGATGAATGAGCAGTTCTTC	CTSSPGVTGGMNEQFF
TRBD2	TRBV5-1	TRBJ2-7	once	TGCGCCAGCAGCTTTGACGGGGGGTCTGGCGAGCAGTACTTC	CASSFDGGSGEQYF
TRBD2	TRBV5-1	TRBJ2-2	NA	TGCGCCAGCAGCGCAACTAGCGGCCTTAGCACCGGGGAGCTGTTTTTT	CASSATSGLSTGELFF
TRBD1	TRBV27	TRBJ2-6	once	TGTGCCAGCAGTTTATGGGTAGGGGGCTCAGGAGGGGCCAACGTCCTGACTTTC	CASSLWVGGSGGANVLTF
NA	TRBV9	TRBJ2-3	few	TGTGCCAGCAGCCGAAGTCCCAGGGAGGAAGATACGCAGTATTTT	CASSRSPREEDTQYF
NA	TRBV29-1	TRBJ1-5	NA	TGCAGCGCCCTTTTGGCTAGCAATCAGCCCCAGCATTTT	CSALLASNQPQHF
TRBD1	TRBV7-3	TRBJ2-7	NA	TGTGCCAGCAGCTCAACAGGGGGTCGGGCCGAGCAGTACTTC	CASSSTGGRAEQYF
TRBD2	TRBV5-1	TRBJ2-1	NA	TGCGCCAGCCTCCGGACTAGCGGGAGTAATGAGCAGTTCTTC	CASLRTSGSNEQFF
NA	TRBV7-9	TRBJ2-3	NA	TGTGCCAGCAGCACACAAGGCACAGATACGCAGTATTTT	CASSTQGTDTQYF
NA	TRBV6-6	TRBJ2-7	few	TGTGCCAGCATAAATGGGCCAGACGGTTCCTACGAGCAGTACTTC	CASINGPDGSYEQYF
TRBD2	TRBV5-8	TRBJ2-5	NA	TGTGCCAGCAGCTTGGAGGGACTAGCGGGAGAGACCCAGTACTTC	CASSLEGLAGETQYF
NA	TRBV19	TRBJ1-1	once	TGTGCCAGTAGTATAGATGAGGGAAAGGCTGAAGCTTTCTTT	CASSIDEGKAEAFF
NA	TRBV19	TRBJ2-5	once	TGTGCCAGTAGTATCTCAGGGATTCAAGAGACCCAGTACTTC	CASSISGIQETQYF
NA	TRBV18	TRBJ1-1	NA	TGTGCCAGCTCACCGGGTCGGGGTACACACGCTGAAGCTTTCTTT	CASSPGRGTHAEAFF
TRBD1	TRBV9	TRBJ2-7	NA	TGTGCCAGCAGCGTACAGGGGGCCGAGCAGTACTTC	CASSVQGAEQYF
TRBD1	TRBV15	TRBJ1-4	once	TGTGCCACCAGCGCCGGACCGGGACAGGGTAATGAAAAACTGTTTTTT	CATSAGPGQGNEKLFF
NA	TRBV5-6	TRBJ1-4	NA	TGTGCCAGCAGCTCGCCCCGTCGGGGGGGAGATGAAAAACTGTTTTTT	CASSSPRRGGDEKLFF
NA	TRBV30	TRBJ1-1	NA	TGTGCCTGGAGTGTACCAGGGAACACTGAAGCTTTCTTT	CAWSVPGNTEAFF
TRBD2	TRBV6-6	TRBJ2-1	NA	TGTGCCAGCACCCGGGGGGCGGGAGGGAATGAGCAGTTCTTC	CASTRGAGGNEQFF
NA	TRBV30	TRBJ2-3	few	TGTGCCTGGAGTGTACGGGATACGCAGTATTTT	CAWSVRDTQYF
NA	TRBV28	TRBJ1-5	NA	TGTGCCAGCATCCGTTCGGGTGGGCAGCCCCAGCATTTT	CASIRSGGQPQHF
NA	TRBV29-1	TRBJ1-1	NA	TGCAGCGTTGGCAAGAGGCCACTGAACACTGAAGCTTTCTTT	CSVGKRPLNTEAFF
TRBD1	TRBV6-5	TRBJ2-2	NA	TGTGCCAGCTACCGGACAGGGTGCACCGGGGAGCTGTTTTTT	CASYRTGCTGELFF
NA	TRBV6-1	TRBJ2-7	NA	TGTGCCAGCAGTGTTGACAGAAGCTACGAGCAGTACTTC	CASSVDRSYEQYF
NA	TRBV5-1	TRBJ2-6	once	TGCGCCAGCTCACAGGGTGCCGGGGCCAACGTCCTGACTTTC	CASSQGAGANVLTF
TRBD1	TRBV30	TRBJ2-2	NA	TGTGCCTGGAGTGTACAGTTAACAGGGGGCTGGACCGGGGAGCTGTTTTTT	CAWSVQLTGGWTGELFF